The 5 T cell receptor beta chains presented below share a single source sample, sequenced in a study of cytomegalovirus exposure and HLA in healthy donors. With 60 Vbeta and 13 Jbeta primers, the PCR was carried out. Produced via immunoSEQ multiplex PCR; TCRdb's table is partial and in-frame only. The sample has 95,000 to 150,000 clones; roughly 9% are singletons. The sequencing input was PBMCs. These TCRs come from a woman aged 40 to 50 in good health and CMV-seropositive.

In this sample, this clone turned up a few times. The rearrangement links TRBV5-1 to TRBJ1-2; no definite D call. From germline, CDR1 is SGHRS and CDR2 YFSETQ. The CDR3 has 14 amino acids. V dropped 0 bases and J dropped 3 bases, with 9 bases sitting between them. This CDR3 reads CASSLDPADYGYTF. For the CDR3, the DNA is TGCGCCAGCAGCTTGGATCCCGCGGACTATGGCTACACCTTC. The entire variable domain, with the rest obtained from reference TRBV5-1 and TRBJ1-2, is as follows: KAGVTQTPRYLIKTRGQQVTLSCSPISGHRSVSWYQQTPGQGLQFLFEYFSETQRNKGNFPGRFSGRQFSNSRSEMNVSTLELGDSALYLCASSLDPADYGYTFGSGTRLTVV.

This clone was seen a handful of times. The chain links TRBV11-2 to TRBJ2-7; D is perhaps TRBD2 (6 bases). This CDR3 has 16 amino acids. V was shortened by 1 base and J by 0 bases, with 13 bases between the two germline ends. Germline V gene data show CDR1 as SGHAT and CDR2 as FQNNGV. The CDR3 region has the DNA TGTGCCAGCAGCTTAGTAGGACTAACGCTCTCCTACGAGCAGTACTTC. Protein product: CASSLVGLTLSYEQYF.

This clone was seen only a few times. This chain connects TRBV4-1 to TRBJ1-2; the match to TRBD1 covers 8 bases. The CDR3 contains 13 residues. The junction had 7 bases not matched to a gene; V was cut back by 8 bases and J by 5 bases. From germline, CDR1 is MGHRA and CDR2 YSYEKL. CDR3 sequence: CASSSQGAYGYTF. DNA for the CDR3: TGCGCCAGCTCGTCCCAGGGGGCTTATGGCTACACCTTC.

In this sample, this clone turned up a few times. The rearrangement links TRBV29-1 to TRBJ1-2; a weak D match, TRBD1 (5 bases). V dropped 6 bases and J dropped 7 bases, with 12 bases sitting between them. The germline CDR1 and CDR2 sequences are SQVTM and ANQGSEA. This CDR3 has 11 residues. CDR3 in amino acids: CSVGPTRGYTF. The CDR3 DNA follows: TGCAGCGTGGGGCCTACCCGTGGCTACACCTTC.

A few counts support this clone. The CDR3 region is CASSQDRGRVRAFF. CDR3 coding DNA: TGCGCCAGCAGCCAAGACAGGGGGCGTGTAAGAGCTTTCTTT. The gene calls are TRBV4-1 and TRBJ1-1; TRBD1 agrees at 8 bases. The CDR3 has 14 amino acids. The J segment lost 10 bases and the V segment lost 0 bases, leaving 7 bases of the junction unmatched. The germline gives CDR1 MGHRA, CDR2 YSYEKL.